What follows are 18 T cell receptor beta chains derived from one specimen sequenced in a study of OX40 agonist ivuxolimab in advanced cancers. The repertoire was sequenced with immunoSEQ multiplex PCR; TCRdb's copy has only in-frame clones and lacks some. This sample carries some 35,000 clones, approximately 80% of them seen once, and the ten largest clones take 15% to 20%. The material sequenced was CD4+ or CD8+ T cells sorted from blood, taken in a trial of the OX40 agonist ivuxolimab. The receptor source for this set is an adult with an advanced solid tumor such as melanoma, head and neck, liver or kidney cancer.

This chain links TRBV15 with TRBJ1-2; D unresolved. The ends were cut back, 0 bases at V and 2 bases at J, with 10 bases in the middle. The germline V gene has CDR1 LNHNV and CDR2 YYDKDF (reference sequence). The CDR3 runs to 15 residues. CDR3 nucleotides: TGTGCCACCAGCAGAGATAAGGATCTCAACTATGGCTACACCTTC. Translation: CATSRDKDLNYGYTF.

The genes are TRBV5-1 and TRBJ2-3, with 7 bases matching TRBD2. Per the germline V gene, CDR1 is SGHRS and CDR2 is YFSETQ. This CDR3 is built from 14 residues. J lost 2 bases, V lost 4 bases, and 4 bases had no gene match. CDR3 loop: CASSLGGYTDTQYF. The CDR3 DNA follows: TGCGCCAGCAGCCTCGGGGGGTACACAGATACGCAGTATTTT.

The V call is TRBV11-3, the J call TRBJ2-1; D might be TRBD1 (5 bases). Trimming removed 1 base from V and 6 bases from J, with 13 bases in between. This CDR3 spans 15 amino acids. The germline CDR1 and CDR2 sequences are SGHNT and YENEEA. This CDR3 reads CASSLAWQGRNEQFF. CDR3 bases: TGTGCCAGCAGCTTAGCTTGGCAGGGCCGCAATGAGCAGTTCTTC.

The chain couples TRBV7-9 to TRBJ2-1; D gene ambiguous. V was pared by 7 bases and J by 10 bases, with 17 bases between. Germline CDR1 reads SEHNR; CDR2 reads FQNEAQ (reference sequence). CDR3 length equals 13 residues. The CDR3 region has the DNA TGTGCCAGCAACCAACGGACCCTAGGAGAGCAGTTCTTC. Translated: CASNQRTLGEQFF.

The chain carries TRBV5-6 and TRBJ2-7; no definite D call. The CDR3 sequence is 13 residues long. Germline CDR1 SGHDT, CDR2 YYEEEE. Trimming removed 3 bases at V and 5 bases at J, with 12 bases between. In DNA, the CDR3 is TGTGCCAGCAGCTCGTGGTCGCGCCACGAGCAGTACTTC. Its translation: CASSSWSRHEQYF.

The chain is built from TRBV27 and TRBJ1-2; D perhaps matches TRBD1 (5 bases). Trimming took off 2 bases at V and 0 bases at J, with 7 bases between the two ends. The CDR3 spans 14 residues. CDR1 is MNHEY, CDR2 SMNVEV, per germline (reference sequence). DNA of the CDR3: TGTGCCAGCAGTTTAGCAGGGTCTAACTATGGCTACACCTTC. The encoded protein is CASSLAGSNYGYTF.

The CDR3: CSVEDLGSRQFF. CDR3 DNA: TGCAGCGTTGAAGATCTGGGCAGCCGGCAGTTCTTC. The chain links TRBV29-1 to TRBJ2-1; D gene unclear. V lost 0 bases and J 12 bases, leaving 12 bases between the germline ends. Germline V gene lookup returns CDR1 SQVTM and CDR2 ANQGSEA. CDR3 length: 12 residues.

The chain recombines TRBV28 with TRBJ2-4; TRBD1 aligns across 7 bases. Germline lookup yields CDR1 MDHEN and CDR2 SYDVKM. CDR3 length equals 15 residues. J gave up 3 bases and V 5 bases, and 7 bases lay outside the gene matches. The CDR3, as DNA: TGTGCCAGCAGTCACGGACAGGAGCTCAAAAACATTCAGTACTTC. As protein: CASSHGQELKNIQYF. Drawing the rest from reference TRBV28 and TRBJ2-4, the complete variable domain is DVKVTQSSRYLVKRTGEKVFLECVQDMDHENMFWYRQDPGLGLRLIYFSYDVKMKEKGDIPEGYSVSREKKERFSLILESASTNQTSMYLCASSHGQELKNIQYFGAGTRLSVL.

This clone was seen once. The J gene is TRBJ2-3, the V gene TRBV7-9; D tentatively fits TRBD1 or TRBD2 (5 bases each). Deletions cut 4 bases from V and 2 bases from J, with 13 bases between. The CDR3 is 15 residues long. Germline CDR1 SEHNR, CDR2 FQNEAQ (reference sequence). Here the CDR3 reads CASSYQSGLTDTQYF. The CDR3 region has the DNA TGTGCCAGCAGCTACCAGTCGGGGCTCACAGATACGCAGTATTTT.

The chain has TRBV5-6 and TRBJ2-7; D perhaps matches TRBD2 (6 bases). Germline CDR1 reads SGHDT; CDR2 reads YYEEEE. The CDR3 length is 14 residues. With 3 bases removed from V and 2 bases from J, the gap between germline ends came to 12 bases. The CDR3 spells CASSSGSTTYEQYF. The CDR3 coding sequence is TGTGCCAGCAGCTCCGGGAGCACCACCTACGAGCAGTACTTC.

This rearrangement joins TRBV27 to TRBJ2-2; D uncertain. The CDR3 consists of 14 residues. Trimming took 3 bases from V and 0 from J, leaving 5 bases between them. Germline lookup yields CDR1 MNHEY and CDR2 SMNVEV (reference sequence). CDR3 sequence: CASSFLSNTGELFF. CDR3 in DNA: TGTGCCAGCAGTTTTCTCTCGAACACCGGGGAGCTGTTTTTT.

The chain employs TRBV5-6 and TRBJ2-2; D gene unclear. V dropped 0 bases and J dropped 1 base, with 7 bases sitting between them. CDR3 length: 15 residues. Germline values: CDR1 SGHDT, CDR2 YYEEEE. CDR3 bases: TGTGCCAGCAGCTTGGTGCACATGAACACCGGGGAGCTGTTTTTT. The encoded protein is CASSLVHMNTGELFF.

In its sample, this clone was seen a few times. The chain has TRBV7-9 and TRBJ2-2; D may be TRBD2 (6 bases). V was shortened by 7 bases and J by 5 bases, with 11 bases between the two germline ends. CDR3 length equals 13 residues. Germline CDR1 is SEHNR and CDR2 is FQNEAQ (reference sequence). The CDR3 here is CASNQGGTGELFF. The CDR3 bases are TGTGCCAGCAACCAAGGAGGGACCGGGGAGCTGTTTTTT.

The table lists this clone with a count of one. The V call is TRBV19, the J call TRBJ2-1; 8 nucleotides match TRBD2. With 0 bases clipped from V and 5 bases from J, the junction kept 15 bases outside the gene matches. Germline loops: CDR1 LNHDA, CDR2 SQIVND (reference sequence). CDR3 size: 19 residues. CDR3 residues: CASSIEGFWRGVDDNEQFF. CDR3 nucleotides: TGTGCCAGTAGTATAGAAGGTTTCTGGCGGGGGGTCGACGACAATGAGCAGTTCTTC.

This chain uses TRBV7-8 with TRBJ2-3, with 11 nucleotides matching TRBD1. CDR1 SGHVS and CDR2 FQNEAQ come from the germline V gene. CDR3 length equals 16 residues. Trimming removed 5 bases from V and 4 bases from J; junction bases left unmatched: 8. The CDR3 coding sequence is TGTGCCAGCAGCCCGGGGACAGGGGGTTTCGCAGATACGCAGTATTTT. Translating it yields CASSPGTGGFADTQYF.

V gene TRBV6-5 combines with J gene TRBJ2-5; the D gene is possibly TRBD1 (7 bases). This CDR3 has 15 residues. Between the trimmed V and J ends, which lost 2 bases and 2 bases, there was a span of 12 bases. Looked up from germline, CDR1 is MNHEY and CDR2 is SVGAGI. CDR3 in amino acids: CASSYGGGWQETQYF. The DNA for the CDR3 is TGTGCCAGCAGTTACGGAGGGGGCTGGCAAGAGACCCAGTACTTC.

V usage is TRBV4-3 and J usage is TRBJ1-4; 10 bases agree with TRBD1. The CDR3 has 15 amino acids. The germline gives CDR1 LGHNA, CDR2 YSLEER. V lost 1 base, J lost 7 bases, and 3 bases stayed unmatched. CDR3 DNA: TGCGCCAGCAGCCAAGGGACAGGGGGGCCTGAAAAACTGTTTTTT. It translates to CASSQGTGGPEKLFF.

The rearrangement joins TRBV27 to TRBJ2-6; possible D gene TRBD1, 5 bases. Germline lookup yields CDR1 MNHEY and CDR2 SMNVEV (reference sequence). The V end lost 7 bases, the J end lost 2 bases, and 6 bases lay between the germline ends. The CDR3 has 13 residues. The CDR3 bases are TGTGCCAGCACACAGGCTGGGGCCAACGTCCTGACTTTC. It encodes CASTQAGANVLTF. Supplemented by reference TRBV27 and TRBJ2-6, the full variable domain reads EAQVTQNPRYLITVTGKKLTVTCSQNMNHEYMSWYRQDPGLGLRQIYYSMNVEVTDKGDVPEGYKVSRKEKRNFPLILESPSPNQTSLYFCASTQAGANVLTFGAGSRLTVL.